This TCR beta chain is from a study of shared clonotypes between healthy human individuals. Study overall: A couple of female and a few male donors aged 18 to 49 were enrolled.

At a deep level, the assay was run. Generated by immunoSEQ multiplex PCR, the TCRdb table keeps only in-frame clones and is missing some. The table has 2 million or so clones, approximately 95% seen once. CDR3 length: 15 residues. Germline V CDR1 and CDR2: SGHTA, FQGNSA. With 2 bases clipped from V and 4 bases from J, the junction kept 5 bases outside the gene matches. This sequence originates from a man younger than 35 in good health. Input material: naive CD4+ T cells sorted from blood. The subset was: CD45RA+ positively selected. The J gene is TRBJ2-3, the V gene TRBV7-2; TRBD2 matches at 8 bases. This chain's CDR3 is CASSLKAGESDTQYF. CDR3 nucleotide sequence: TGTGCCAGCAGCTTAAAAGCGGGAGAATCAGATACGCAGTATTTT.